This record concerns one T cell receptor (beta chain) sequence. The record originates from a study of cytomegalovirus exposure and HLA in healthy donors. The CDR3 length is 14 residues. Germline lookup yields CDR1 GTSNPN and CDR2 SVGIG (reference sequence). V was pared by 2 bases and J by 10 bases, with 18 bases between. Both 60 Vbeta primers and 13 Jbeta primers went into the PCR. Data came from immunoSEQ multiplex PCR; TCRdb stores just in-frame clones and leaves some out. The sample lists tens of thousands of clones; about 73% were seen once. The receptor's source is a woman aged 30 to 39 in good health and CMV-seronegative. Sequences were obtained from PBMCs. The chain has TRBV30 and TRBJ2-1; D possibly corresponds to TRBD2 (5 bases). The CDR3 DNA follows: TGTGCCTGGAGTATTAGCGAAGCGTTGCCCGAGCAGTTCTTC. Translation: CAWSISEALPEQFF.